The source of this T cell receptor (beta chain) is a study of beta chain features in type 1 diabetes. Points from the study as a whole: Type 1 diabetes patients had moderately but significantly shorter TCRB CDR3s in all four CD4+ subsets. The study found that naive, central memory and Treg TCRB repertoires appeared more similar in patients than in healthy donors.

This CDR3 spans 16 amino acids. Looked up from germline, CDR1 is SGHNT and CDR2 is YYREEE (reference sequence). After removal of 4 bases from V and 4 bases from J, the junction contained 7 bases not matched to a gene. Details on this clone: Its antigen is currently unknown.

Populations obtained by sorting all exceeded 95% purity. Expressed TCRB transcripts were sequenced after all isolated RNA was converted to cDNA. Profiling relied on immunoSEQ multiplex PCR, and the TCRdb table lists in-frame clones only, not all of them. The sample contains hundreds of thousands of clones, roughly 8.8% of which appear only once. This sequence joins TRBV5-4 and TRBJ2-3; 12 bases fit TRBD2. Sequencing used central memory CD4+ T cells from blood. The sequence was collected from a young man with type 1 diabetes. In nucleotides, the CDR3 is TGTGCCAGCAGCCCGAGACTAGCGGGGGCCGCAGATACGCAGTATTTT. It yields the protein CASSPRLAGAADTQYF.